Described below is a single TCR beta chain sequence and its context. This entry comes from a study of Ad26.COV2.S vaccination and SARS-CoV-2 variants. Study in general: The trial was COV1001 and the donor's arm was Ad26.COV2.S. Each vaccinee took Ad26.COV2.S intramuscularly, once or twice 56 days apart.

Sample treatment: roughly 18 received Ad26.COV2.S at low or high dose, single or two shots; 5 received placebo; per-sample allocation not given. On day 63 after the first injection, vaccine and placebo recipients gave samples. Sequencing was performed with immunoSEQ multiplex PCR; in TCRdb, only in-frame clones are kept and a portion is missing. The repertoire holds about half a million clones, with about 89% as singletons. The receptor comes from a person aged 18 to 59 who received the Ad26.COV2.S COVID-19 vaccine or a placebo. This specimen was peripheral blood, taken in a trial of Ad26.COV2.S vaccine versus placebo.

CDR3 protein: CASNAGTTYSNQPQHF. DNA for the CDR3: TGTGCCAGTAATGCCGGGACAACTTATAGCAATCAGCCCCAGCATTTT. J is TRBJ1-5 and V is TRBV28; perhaps TRBD1 as D (6 bases). The CDR3 extends over 16 amino acids. Germline-derived CDR1 and CDR2 are MDHEN and SYDVKM. The V end lost 9 bases, the J end lost 0 bases, and 18 bases lay between the germline ends.